Sequencing of this T cell receptor (beta chain) was carried out in a study of cytomegalovirus exposure and HLA in healthy donors. PCR primers comprised 60 Vbeta and 13 Jbeta primers. In the authors' workflow: There were around 78 million unique TCR beta chains by a later count, and about 12 million of them were shared. Clones were read by immunoSEQ multiplex PCR, and TCRdb kept only the in-frame ones, dropping some. Clone size and V and J calls were adopted from that table, with D and trimming inferred from the DNA. The sample lists roughly 160,000 clones, about 77% occurring once. Broader study findings: TRBV6-2, TRBV6-3 and some other V segments were unresolvable in 87-base-pair reads. The dataset shows that most TCR sequences were rare, while some public TCRs occurred in many donors. Donor immune exposure was known only as CMV serostatus.

As for this clone: Its antigen is not identified.

Germline CDR1 SGHTA, CDR2 FQGTGA. CDR3 length: 15 residues. Trimming shortened V by 0 bases and J by 7 bases, and 13 bases separated the two germline ends. The receptor was derived from a man aged 25-40 years in good health and CMV-seronegative. This chain joins TRBV7-3 and TRBJ2-1; tentatively, D is TRBD1 (7 bases). Sequenced sample: PBMCs. The CDR3 sequence is CASSLTGRGRNEQFF. CDR3 sequence (DNA): TGTGCCAGCAGCTTAACGGGCAGGGGGAGGAATGAGCAGTTCTTC.